This entry features one T cell receptor beta chain sequence. The target antigen is unknown. The data were taken from a study of cytomegalovirus exposure and HLA in healthy donors. The wider study: Unique TCRs from HLA-typed donors, about 78 million of them, were held in an early data release. Study-level findings and limits: Later genetic work tied a missense DCLRE1C variant to beta-chain V and J trimming. Under in vitro conditions, three CMV-associated chains were confirmed as specific for CMV antigens.

60 Vbeta and 13 Jbeta primers were used in PCR. Clones were read by immunoSEQ multiplex PCR, and TCRdb kept only the in-frame ones, dropping some. The repertoire holds some 150,000 clones, 70% seen once, with roughly 2% in the top ten. The TCR sequence derives from a woman in her sixties in good health and CMV-seropositive. Source material: PBMCs.

In nucleotides, the CDR3 is TGCGCCAGCAGCTTGGACTCTAGCACAGATACGCAGTATTTT. Translated: CASSLDSSTDTQYF. J is TRBJ2-3 and V is TRBV5-1; D uncertain. V was cut by 0 bases and J by 0 bases, with 5 bases left in between. The CDR3 has 14 amino acids. Germline V gene data show CDR1 as SGHRS and CDR2 as YFSETQ. The full variable domain, in which reference TRBV5-1 and TRBJ2-3 provide the parts outside the CDR3, is KAGVTQTPRYLIKTRGQQVTLSCSPISGHRSVSWYQQTPGQGLQFLFEYFSETQRNKGNFPGRFSGRQFSNSRSEMNVSTLELGDSALYLCASSLDSSTDTQYFGPGTRLTVL.